This T cell receptor (beta chain) was sequenced for a study of T-cell reconstitution after alpha-beta-depleted transplantation in children (dated by TCRdb to 2016 to 2017). As for the study more broadly: The study quantitatively tracked T-cell immune reconstitution after TCRalphabeta/CD19-depleted allogeneic hematopoietic cell transplantation in children using TCR repertoire profiling. Overall results and qualifications from the work: In some patients, the high TCRbeta diversity seen at day 60 was put down to recipient T cells and intrathymic progenitors that had survived conditioning. The frequencies of hyperexpanded clones fell over the following months, and after one year, T-cell counts and TCRbeta diversity were mostly attributed to newly produced T cells. Apparently early alphabetaT-cell count recovery about two months after transplant reportedly relied on only several hundred rapidly expanded clones derived from non-depleted graft cells.

There are 13 amino acids in the CDR3, from cysteine to phenylalanine inclusive. The read is trimmed to its CDR3 DNA, 39 bases read in frame from base 1. V loses 2 bases, J loses 3 bases, and the germline ends lie 8 bases apart. From a lookup of the germline V gene, CDR1 and CDR2 are SGHDN and FVKESK. Receptors were amplified or captured by PCR. These reads were obtained on an Illumina HiSeq 2500. TCR library preparation used molecular barcoding, with unique molecular identifiers applied to normalize quantification of the TCRbeta repertoire. Using fastp trimming at Q25 and MiXCR clonotype assembly, TCRdb reanalyzed the public sequencing data and kept in-frame beta chains. Each entry merges the rows of one CDR3 protein and shows their most common DNA and genes. This sample has under 250,000 distinct CDR3 sequences in its table, and 20% to 30% of those were observed once. About 4.8% of the sample lies in the top ten.

What the treatment or condition label conveys for this sample: allogeneic hematopoietic cell transplantation with graft depleted of TCRalphabeta T cells and CD19 B cells. The children who served as transplant recipients had been given grafts of TCRalphabeta/CD19-depleted allogeneic hematopoietic cells. This clonotype has more than one count but fewer than ten. What antigen it recognizes has not been identified. The input lacks base qualities; no much larger clone sits a single base away. The sample here was PBMCs, mostly from graft donor cells, taken 360 days after TCRalphabeta/CD19-depleted stem cell transplant. The source of this sequence is a female patient between 2 and 15 years old who had a stem cell transplant for congenital amegakaryocytic thrombocytopenia, so the T cells may come from the graft donor. The chain was built from TRBV14 and TRBJ2-7, with the D gene too uncertain to name. The CDR3 here reads CASSQFPYYEQYF. DNA sequence: TGTGCCAGCAGCCAATTTCCCTACTACGAGCAGTACTTC. When the CDR3 is completed using the reference TRBV14 and TRBJ2-7 genes on either side, the full variable domain is EAGVTQFPSHSVIEKGQTVTLRCDPISGHDNLYWYRRVMGKEIKFLLHFVKESKQDESGMPNNRFLAERTGGTYSTLKVQPAELEDSGVYFCASSQFPYYEQYFGPGTRLTVT.